The 23 T cell receptor beta chains reported below all come from one sample, sequenced in a study of T cell changes during pregnancy in multiple sclerosis. Only in-frame clones appear in the TCRdb table, and some are missing; sequencing was by immunoSEQ multiplex PCR. The sample consists of more than 7,500 clones, about 90% of them appearing once. Material: CD8+ T cells from peripheral blood mononuclear cells, obtained in the first trimester of pregnancy. The receptors derive from a female donor in good health, enrolled as a control in a pregnancy study.

The V and J genes are TRBV6-5 and TRBJ1-1; 7 bases are a match to TRBD1. In germline, CDR1 is MNHEY, CDR2 SVGAGI. The CDR3 spans 15 residues. V lost 6 bases, J lost 1 base, and 8 bases stayed unmatched. For the CDR3, the DNA is TGTGCCAGCAGCCCCCTCAACAGGGGGAACACTGAAGCTTTCTTT. It translates to CASSPLNRGNTEAFF.

The chain uses TRBV2 and TRBJ2-1; possibly TRBD1 for D (6 bases). V was trimmed by 7 bases and J by 0 bases, leaving 13 bases between them. The CDR3 is 15 amino acids. From germline, CDR1 is SNHLY and CDR2 FYNNEI. The CDR3 here is CASKRGQNSYNEQFF. The CDR3, as DNA: TGTGCCAGCAAGCGAGGACAGAACTCCTACAATGAGCAGTTCTTC.

CDR3 nucleotides: TGTGCCAGCAGCGGAGTAATGCGCGGGACAGCTTACAATGAGCAGTTCTTC. This gives the protein CASSGVMRGTAYNEQFF. The genes are TRBV9 and TRBJ2-1; D possibly corresponds to TRBD1 (7 bases). The CDR3 covers 17 residues. From germline, CDR1 is SGDLS and CDR2 YYNGEE. Trimming left V 3 bases short and J 4 bases short, with 20 bases between.

V and J are TRBV19 and TRBJ1-6; tentatively, D is TRBD1 (5 bases). This CDR3 is built from 16 residues. Germline CDR1 LNHDA, CDR2 SQIVND (reference sequence). V lost 3 bases to trimming and J lost 3 bases, with 12 bases between them. The CDR3 sequence: CASSIEGLGYNSPLHF. In nucleotides, the CDR3 is TGTGCCAGTAGTATCGAGGGACTGGGCTATAATTCACCCCTCCACTTT. Combining the CDR3 with reference TRBV19 and TRBJ1-6 gives the whole variable domain DGGITQSPKYLFRKEGQNVTLSCEQNLNHDAMYWYRQDPGQGLRLIYYSQIVNDFQKGDIAEGYSVSREKKESFPLTVTSAQKNPTAFYLCASSIEGLGYNSPLHFGNGTRLTVT.

The V gene is TRBV5-4, the J gene TRBJ2-7; possibly TRBD2 for D (6 bases). This CDR3 region has 14 residues. Trimming took off 4 bases at V and 3 bases at J, with 14 bases between the two ends. Germline V lookup: CDR1 SGHNT, CDR2 YYREEE (reference sequence). In DNA form, the CDR3 reads TGTGCCAGCAGCCAGGGACTGAATTACTACGAGCAGTACTTC. It is translated as CASSQGLNYYEQYF.

This clone was seen a handful of times. The chain combines TRBV6-4 with TRBJ2-3; TRBD2 agrees at 9 bases. Trimming at V came to 3 bases and at J to 2 bases, leaving 6 bases not matched to a gene. CDR1 and CDR2 (germline): MRHNA, SNTAGT. This CDR3 has 16 amino acids. This CDR3 is CASSELGGGATDTQYF. The CDR3 DNA is TGTGCCAGCAGTGAGCTCGGCGGGGGGGCCACAGATACGCAGTATTTT.

The genes are TRBV6-5 and TRBJ1-6; 9 positions match TRBD1. The CDR3 loop spans 15 amino acids. CDR1 is MNHEY and CDR2 is SVGAGI in the germline V gene. V gave up 6 bases and J gave up 6 bases; unmatched junction bases: 6. The CDR3 loop reads CASSDGQGINSPLHF. The CDR3 coding sequence is TGTGCCAGCAGCGACGGACAGGGGATTAATTCACCCCTCCACTTT.

J is TRBJ2-2 and V is TRBV7-3; D not certain. Trimming left V 1 base short and J 1 base short, with 10 bases between. Germline V CDR1 and CDR2: SGHTA, FQGTGA. The CDR3 spans 16 residues. For the CDR3, the DNA is TGTGCCAGCAGCTTAAGTCCCCCGGGGAACACCGGGGAGCTGTTTTTT. This sequence encodes CASSLSPPGNTGELFF. The full variable domain, in which reference TRBV7-3 and TRBJ2-2 provide the parts outside the CDR3, is GAGVSQTPSNKVTEKGKYVELRCDPISGHTALYWYRQSLGQGPEFLIYFQGTGAADDSGLPNDRFFAVRPEGSVSTLKIQRTERGDSAVYLCASSLSPPGNTGELFFGEGSRLTVL.

This clone occurred once. The chain recombines TRBV19 with TRBJ2-1, with D possibly TRBD1 on 5 matching bases. The CDR3 runs to 15 residues. Looked up from germline, CDR1 is LNHDA and CDR2 is SQIVND (reference sequence). Trimming stripped 3 bases from V and 3 bases from J, with 12 bases between. CDR3 protein: CASSMDRGHYNEQFF. The CDR3, as DNA: TGTGCCAGTAGTATGGATAGGGGCCACTACAATGAGCAGTTCTTC.

V usage is TRBV6-1 and J usage is TRBJ2-7; 7 bases are a match to TRBD1. From germline, CDR1 is MNHNS and CDR2 SASEGT. This CDR3 has 14 residues. Trimming removed 6 bases from V and 5 bases from J; junction bases left unmatched: 10. CDR3 coding DNA: TGTGCCAGCAGCATTACAGGGGAACGCGACGAGCAGTACTTC. Amino acid sequence: CASSITGERDEQYF.

The V gene is TRBV12-2, the J gene TRBJ2-7; the table assigns TRBD2, which was not confirmed against the DNA. TRBV12-2 is a known pseudogene. The CDR3 length is 20 residues. CDR3 in amino acids: CASRLVGGAGGPGRTYEQYF. The DNA of the CDR3 is TGTGCAAGTCGCTTAGTCGGTGGGGCGGGGGGGCCAGGGAGGACCTACGAGCAGTACTTC.

The chain recombines TRBV9 with TRBJ2-5, with D unresolved. This CDR3 has 14 residues. Trimming took 0 bases from V and 2 from J, leaving 8 bases between them. CDR1 and CDR2 from the germline V gene are SGDLS and YYNGEE. This CDR3 is CASSVDHGQETQYF. CDR3 nucleotides: TGTGCCAGCAGCGTAGATCACGGTCAAGAGACCCAGTACTTC.

The chain has TRBV28 and TRBJ2-7; D remains ambiguous. There are 15 residues in the CDR3. The germline V and J ends were trimmed by 5 bases and 2 bases, with 16 bases remaining between them. CDR1 and CDR2 (germline): MDHEN, SYDVKM. The CDR3 spells CASSPKASTPYEQYF. The DNA of the CDR3 is TGTGCCAGCAGTCCGAAAGCATCCACCCCCTACGAGCAGTACTTC.

This chain links TRBV28 with TRBJ1-1; D might be TRBD1 (6 bases). CDR3 size: 15 residues. The germline V gene encodes CDR1 MDHEN and CDR2 SYDVKM. V shed 1 base and J shed 4 bases, with 13 bases lying between them. CDR3 bases: TGTGCCAGCAGTTTATCTCAGGGGAGGGGCACTGAAGCTTTCTTT. Residues: CASSLSQGRGTEAFF.

This chain uses TRBV11-2 with TRBJ2-1; 8 bases line up with TRBD2. CDR3 length equals 16 residues. In germline, CDR1 is SGHAT, CDR2 FQNNGV. Unmatched junction bases numbered 8, after V lost 3 bases and J lost 4 bases. Here the CDR3 reads CASSFGLAEWYNEQFF. CDR3 DNA: TGTGCCAGCAGCTTTGGACTAGCCGAGTGGTACAATGAGCAGTTCTTC.

This chain uses TRBV6-4 with TRBJ2-1; 8 nucleotides line up with TRBD2. The CDR3 is 13 residues long. V was clipped by 6 bases and J by 5 bases; unmatched bases: 3. The germline gives CDR1 MRHNA, CDR2 SNTAGT. CDR3 in DNA: TGTGCCAGCAGCGGGGGGGCCCACAATGAGCAGTTCTTC. Protein sequence: CASSGGAHNEQFF.

The count of this clone is one. The chain links TRBV7-9 to TRBJ2-1; the D gene is possibly TRBD1 (6 bases). V was pared by 5 bases and J by 0 bases, with 17 bases between. This CDR3 region has 17 residues. CDR1 is SEHNR, CDR2 FQNEAQ, per germline (reference sequence). CDR3 loop: CASSPPRQASSYNEQFF. The DNA for the CDR3 is TGTGCCAGCAGCCCCCCTAGACAGGCGAGCTCCTACAATGAGCAGTTCTTC.

This clone was found once. The V and J genes are TRBV27 and TRBJ2-7, with a possible D match to TRBD1 (6 bases). Germline V lookup: CDR1 MNHEY, CDR2 SMNVEV (reference sequence). The germline V and J ends were trimmed by 3 bases and 4 bases, with 10 bases remaining between them. CDR3 length: 13 residues. The chain's CDR3 is CASSFDRTYEQYF. CDR3 DNA sequence: TGTGCCAGCAGTTTCGACAGGACTTACGAGCAGTACTTC.

V is TRBV21-1 and J is TRBJ1-1; the table's D call TRBD1 went unverified against the DNA. TRBV21-1 is flagged as a pseudogene. The CDR3 sequence is 18 residues long. The CDR3 loop reads CASSKVGVERNWYTEAFF. Here the CDR3 DNA reads TGTGCCAGCAGCAAAGTAGGGGTCGAAAGGAATTGGTACACTGAAGCTTTCTTT.

This chain connects TRBV9 to TRBJ2-7; D uncertain. With 0 bases removed from V and 3 bases from J, the gap between germline ends came to 4 bases. CDR3 length: 12 residues. The germline gives CDR1 SGDLS, CDR2 YYNGEE. The CDR3 coding sequence is TGTGCCAGCAGCGTAGGACACTACGAGCAGTACTTC. Its translation is CASSVGHYEQYF.

This clone was seen more than once but under ten times. This chain connects TRBV4-2 to TRBJ2-6, with a weak D call TRBD2 (5 bases). The ends were cut back, 0 bases at V and 3 bases at J, with 6 bases in the middle. This CDR3 contains 15 residues. Germline values: CDR1 LGHNA, CDR2 YNFKEQ. This CDR3 is CASSQDGDGANVLTF. CDR3 in DNA: TGTGCCAGCAGCCAAGACGGGGATGGGGCCAACGTCCTGACTTTC.

This clone appeared a single time. V usage is TRBV7-2 and J usage is TRBJ1-2; D may be TRBD1 (5 bases). V was shortened by 10 bases and J by 3 bases, with 12 bases between the two germline ends. Germline V gene sequence: CDR1 SGHTA, CDR2 FQGNSA. The CDR3 spans 12 residues. The CDR3 spells CAIGGRDYGYTF. The CDR3 DNA sequence: TGTGCCATCGGGGGTCGTGACTATGGCTACACCTTC.

This rearrangement joins TRBV7-6 to TRBJ1-3; 10 bases agree with TRBD1. With V trimmed by 5 bases and J by 2 bases, 3 bases remained unmatched. The germline V gene encodes CDR1 SGHVS and CDR2 FNYEAQ. The CDR3 is 15 residues long. The CDR3 nucleotides read TGTGCCAGCAGCCCGGGACAGGGGCCTGGAAACACCATATATTTT. Amino acids: CASSPGQGPGNTIYF.